The 28 T cell receptor beta chains in this list originate from one sample, sequenced in a study of CD8 T cells in ankylosing spondylitis. TCRdb redid the calling of the 5' RACE reads with MiXCR, one entry per CDR3 protein. The table records 310,000 or so distinct CDR3 sequences, around 19% of them present only once. Sequencing was carried out using blood, either unsorted or a sorted T cell fraction (not recorded which). The receptors originated from a male donor with ankylosing spondylitis or in good health (not recorded which).

The rearrangement uses TRBV12-3 or TRBV12-4 and TRBJ2-5; 7 bases match TRBD1. The CDR3 sequence is 14 residues long. Trimming cost V 2 bases and J 5 bases; bases outside gene matches: 5. In DNA form, the CDR3 reads TGTGCCAGCAGTTTAATCCGGACAGGCGAGACCCAGTACTTC. This gives the protein CASSLIRTGETQYF.

This clonotype was observed many times. V usage is TRBV2 and J usage is TRBJ2-1, with 8 bases identical to TRBD2. Looked up from germline, CDR1 is SNHLY and CDR2 is FYNNEI. The V gene end was trimmed by 8 bases and the J gene end by 5 bases; junction bases not matched to a gene: 8. The CDR3 totals 14 residues. The CDR3 nucleotides read TGTGCCAGCCTCCCGGGGGGGAACCACAATGAGCAGTTCTTC. It encodes CASLPGGNHNEQFF. Complete variable domain (other parts from reference TRBV2 and TRBJ2-1): EPEVTQTPSHQVTQMGQEVILRCVPISNHLYFYWYRQILGQKVEFLVSFYNNEISEKSEIFDDQFSVERPDGSNFTLKIRSTKLEDSAMYFCASLPGGNHNEQFFGPGTRLTVL.

This rearrangement joins TRBV2 to TRBJ2-2, with D maybe TRBD1 (5 bases). Looked up from germline, CDR1 is SNHLY and CDR2 is FYNNEI. CDR3 length: 15 residues. V lost 3 bases, J lost 5 bases, and 13 bases lay in between. CDR3 nucleotide sequence: TGTGCCAGCAGTGAGGCCAGGGCGCGGACCGGGGAGCTGTTTTTT. The encoded protein is CASSEARARTGELFF.

This rearrangement joins TRBV11-3 to TRBJ1-1; D not resolved. The V gene lost 5 bases and the J gene lost 1 base, with 8 bases spanning the gap. From germline, CDR1 is SGHNT and CDR2 YENEEA. The CDR3 has 13 residues. The CDR3 loop is CASSGSENTEAFF. CDR3 nucleotide sequence: TGTGCCAGCAGCGGGTCAGAGAACACTGAAGCTTTCTTT.

V and J are TRBV6-1 and TRBJ2-1; TRBD2 agrees at 7 bases. The germline gives CDR1 MNHNS, CDR2 SASEGT. With 6 bases clipped from V and 3 bases from J, the junction kept 8 bases outside the gene matches. The CDR3 has 15 residues. The CDR3 loop is CASRDREAIYNEQFF. DNA of the CDR3: TGTGCCAGCAGGGACCGGGAGGCGATCTACAATGAGCAGTTCTTC.

This clonotype was detected ten times or more. The chain links TRBV13 to TRBJ2-7; 7 bases fit TRBD1. This CDR3 spans 13 amino acids. V shed 2 bases and J 4 bases; nucleotides not matched to a gene: 2. Germline CDR1 PRHDT, CDR2 FYEKMQ (reference sequence). The CDR3, as DNA: TGTGCCAGCAGCTTATTACAGGGGTACGAGCAGTACGTC. Residues: CASSLLQGYEQYV.

This clonotype was picked up a small number of times. The rearrangement joins TRBV20-1 to TRBJ2-3; no firm D call. CDR1 is DFQATT and CDR2 is SNEGSKA in the germline V gene (reference sequence). V was trimmed by 4 bases and J by 2 bases, leaving 13 bases between them. The length of the CDR3 is 14 residues. CDR3 sequence: CSAKLTTYTDTQYF. The CDR3 DNA sequence: TGCAGTGCTAAATTGACAACCTACACAGATACGCAGTATTTT.

This clonotype has just a few counts. The chain combines TRBV5-1 with TRBJ2-4, with 11 positions matching TRBD2. This CDR3 region has 17 residues. V gave up 3 bases and J gave up 7 bases; unmatched junction bases: 12. Germline V gene sequence: CDR1 SGHRS, CDR2 YFSETQ. The CDR3 nucleotides read TGCGCCAGCAGCTCGACTAGCGGGGATTTGTGGGGGAACATTCAGTACTTC. Translating gives CASSSTSGDLWGNIQYF.

This chain joins TRBV6-2 or TRBV6-3 and TRBJ2-5; D is possibly TRBD1 (5 bases). Germline V gene data show CDR1 as MNHEY and CDR2 as SVGEGT. Trimming took off 10 bases at V and 3 bases at J, with 18 bases between the two ends. The CDR3 totals 14 residues. CDR3 nucleotides: TGTGCCACCTGGGGCCCAGGGAAAAAAGAGACCCAGTACTTC. It codes for CATWGPGKKETQYF.

This chain joins TRBV28 and TRBJ2-1, with 13 nucleotides matching TRBD2. The CDR3 is 14 amino acids. CDR1 and CDR2 (germline): MDHEN, SYDVKM. The V segment lost 6 bases and the J segment 15 bases; nucleotides outside the gene matches: 11. The chain's CDR3 is CASRIRRTSGRLFF. The CDR3 nucleotides read TGTGCCAGCAGAATACGACGGACTAGCGGGAGATTGTTCTTC.

This clonotype was detected only once. The chain has TRBV4-2 and TRBJ2-6; D is uncertain. Between the trimmed V and J ends, which lost 3 bases and 2 bases, there was a span of 5 bases. Germline V gene data show CDR1 as LGHNA and CDR2 as YNFKEQ. The CDR3 loop spans 14 amino acids. CDR3: CASSHGAGANVLTF. The CDR3 DNA follows: TGTGCCAGCAGCCACGGAGCTGGGGCCAACGTCCTGACTTTC.

The genes are TRBV12-3 or TRBV12-4 and TRBJ2-3; D is uncertain. The CDR3 runs 16 residues. With 7 bases removed from V and 2 bases from J, the gap between germline ends came to 19 bases. CDR3 nucleotide sequence: TGTGCCAGCAACCCGCCACCGGGCTTTCACACAGATACGCAGTATTTT. As protein: CASNPPPGFHTDTQYF.

The rearrangement joins TRBV20-1 to TRBJ2-3, with TRBD2 identical over 7 bases. Germline CDR1 is DFQATT and CDR2 is SNEGSKA (reference sequence). The V segment lost 5 bases and the J segment 0 bases; nucleotides outside the gene matches: 8. The CDR3 covers 15 residues. This chain's CDR3 is CSAPRSGASTDTQYF. CDR3 nucleotide sequence: TGCAGTGCTCCTCGCAGCGGGGCGAGCACAGATACGCAGTATTTT.

A remark on this clonotype: This may arise from a read error, as a much more abundant clone is one base away. CDR3 DNA sequence: TGTGCCAGCAACTTCCGGGGAGATACGCAGTATTTT. Its translation: CASNFRGDTQYF. This chain uses TRBV13 with TRBJ2-3; a possible D gene is TRBD2 (5 bases). CDR1 is PRHDT and CDR2 is FYEKMQ in the germline V gene (reference sequence). Trimming left V 7 bases short and J 5 bases short, with 10 bases between. This CDR3 contains 12 residues. Based on the CDR3 plus reference TRBV13 and TRBJ2-3, the full variable domain is AAGVIQSPRHLIKEKRETATLKCYPIPRHDTVYWYQQGPGQDPQFLISFYEKMQSDKGSIPDRFSAQQFSDYHSELNMSSLELGDSALYFCASNFRGDTQYFGPGTRLTVL.

V gene TRBV7-3 combines with J gene TRBJ2-3, with TRBD2 matching 9 bases. The CDR3 totals 17 residues. Germline lookup yields CDR1 SGHTA and CDR2 FQGTGA. V dropped 3 bases and J dropped 3; count of bases not matched to a gene: 10. The CDR3 region is CASSLTIAGAGTDTQYF. The CDR3 DNA reads as TGTGCCAGCAGCTTGACGATAGCGGGAGCGGGGACAGATACGCAGTATTTT.

The chain is built from TRBV6-6 and TRBJ2-2; TRBD1 might be the D (5 bases). Germline CDR1 and CDR2: MNHNY and SVGAGI (reference sequence). The length of the CDR3 is 13 residues. V was shortened by 2 bases and J by 6 bases, with 7 bases between the two germline ends. The CDR3 sequence: CASSYIRAGELFF. The CDR3 DNA reads TGTGCCAGCAGTTACATCAGGGCCGGGGAGCTGTTTTTT.

Only a few counts were recorded for this clonotype. The rearrangement links TRBV29-1 to TRBJ2-3, with unresolved D. Trimming shortened V by 3 bases and J by 1 base, and 11 bases separated the two germline ends. CDR3 length: 14 amino acids. Germline CDR1 SQVTM, CDR2 ANQGSEA. This CDR3 is CSVDESYGTDTQYF. In DNA form, the CDR3 reads TGCAGCGTTGACGAGAGTTACGGCACAGATACGCAGTATTTT.

This clonotype was counted a few times. This rearrangement joins TRBV12-3 or TRBV12-4 to TRBJ1-1, with unresolved D. With 4 bases removed from V and 0 bases from J, the gap between germline ends came to 18 bases. The CDR3 covers 17 residues. The CDR3 protein is CASSSSPRTVMNTEAFF. The CDR3 nucleotides are TGTGCCAGCAGTTCTTCACCCCGGACGGTCATGAACACTGAAGCTTTCTTT.

This clonotype was detected a few times. Possible read error: a much larger clone is one base away. This chain connects TRBV27 to TRBJ2-1, with unresolved D. Trimming stripped 6 bases from V and 1 base from J, with 1 base between. Germline values: CDR1 MNHEY, CDR2 SMNVEV (reference sequence). The CDR3 runs 11 residues. CDR3 sequence: CASRSYNEQFF. As DNA, the CDR3 is TGTGCCAGCAGGTCCTACAATGAGCAGTTCTTC.

The CDR3 sequence: CASSPRSWSSYEQYV. For the CDR3, the DNA is TGTGCCAGCAGCCCGAGAAGTTGGAGCTCCTACGAGCAGTACGTC. V gene TRBV5-5 combines with J gene TRBJ2-7; D ambiguous. This CDR3 spans 15 amino acids. V lost 4 bases and J 0 bases, leaving 14 bases between the germline ends. Germline values: CDR1 SGHKS, CDR2 YYEKEE (reference sequence).

This clonotype was seen only a few times. This chain links TRBV5-6 with TRBJ1-3; 7 positions agree with TRBD1. Germline CDR1 SGHDT, CDR2 YYEEEE. V shed 4 bases and J 2 bases; nucleotides not matched to a gene: 9. This CDR3 is 16 amino acids long. This CDR3 reads CASSLLQGSTGNTIYF. The CDR3 DNA sequence: TGTGCCAGCAGCCTTTTACAGGGGTCGACTGGAAACACCATATATTTT.

In this sample, this clonotype turned up many times. The V call is TRBV12-3 or TRBV12-4, the J call TRBJ2-7; 12 bases agree with TRBD2. This CDR3 has 14 residues. The trim removed 4 bases at V and 5 bases at J, leaving 3 bases unmatched. CDR3 protein: CASSSSGRADEQYV. CDR3 DNA sequence: TGTGCCAGCAGTTCTAGCGGGAGGGCCGACGAGCAGTACGTC.

This clonotype was seen at least ten times. V and J are TRBV10-3 and TRBJ2-1; 9 bases are shared with TRBD2. CDR1 and CDR2 (germline): ENHRY, SYGVKD. V lost 6 bases and J lost 9; bases outside the gene matches: 3. This CDR3 is built from 12 residues. The chain's CDR3 is CAIRGGGGEQFF. The CDR3 nucleotides read TGTGCCATCAGGGGCGGGGGGGGTGAGCAGTTCTTC.

In its sample, this clonotype was seen a few times. The chain links TRBV7-2 to TRBJ1-4, with a possible D match to TRBD1 (5 bases). Looked up from germline, CDR1 is SGHTA and CDR2 is FQGNSA. The V gene lost 5 bases and the J gene lost 5 bases, with 12 bases spanning the gap. This CDR3 spans 14 amino acids. The CDR3 here is CASSQRQGNEKLFF. CDR3 bases: TGTGCCAGCAGCCAGAGGCAGGGAAATGAAAAACTGTTTTTT.

This clonotype was counted between two and nine times. CDR3 DNA sequence: TGCAGTGCTAGTGAAGTGACAGATACGCAGTATTTT. Translating gives CSASEVTDTQYF. The chain combines TRBV20-1 with TRBJ2-3; no definite D call. There are 12 residues in the CDR3. V gave up 3 bases and J gave up 3 bases, with 7 bases separating them. Looked up from germline, CDR1 is DFQATT and CDR2 is SNEGSKA (reference sequence).

There are a few counts of this clonotype. The gene calls are TRBV7-9 and TRBJ1-6; no clear D gene. With 5 bases removed from V and 9 bases from J, the gap between germline ends came to 5 bases. The CDR3 sequence is 11 residues long. Germline V lookup: CDR1 SEHNR, CDR2 FQNEAQ (reference sequence). The CDR3 sequence: CASSGSSPLHF. Here the CDR3 DNA reads TGTGCCAGCAGCGGGTCTTCACCCCTCCACTTT.

The V and J genes are TRBV10-3 and TRBJ1-5, with a possible D match to TRBD1 (5 bases). The CDR3 is 15 amino acids. The germline V gene encodes CDR1 ENHRY and CDR2 SYGVKD. Trimming shortened V by 2 bases and J by 7 bases, and 15 bases separated the two germline ends. Written as DNA, the CDR3 is TGTGCCATCAGTGAGGCGCAGGGTTGGGGGCAGCCCCAGCATTTT. This codes for CAISEAQGWGQPQHF.

A remark on this clonotype: At one boundary the junction diverges from the germline segment, which might be a read error. V usage is TRBV12-3 or TRBV12-4 and J usage is TRBJ1-6, with D possibly being TRBD1 (6 bases). The CDR3 spans 15 residues. CDR3 DNA: TGTGCCAGCAGAGGGGACGGGGGCTATAATTCACTCCTCCACTTT. Protein: CASRGDGGYNSLLHF.